This T cell receptor beta chain was identified during a study of low-dose radiotherapy and immunotherapy resistance in tumors. The time point here: before trial treatment. Unmatched junction bases numbered 2, after V lost 5 bases and J lost 0 bases. CDR1 and CDR2 from the germline V gene are DFQATT and SNEGSKA (reference sequence). The CDR3 runs 14 residues. TRAV- and TRBV-specific primers, spanning alpha and beta chains, primed first-strand cDNA. The authors ran around 19 PCR cycles to amplify TCRs with a constant-region primer and V-primer adapter. TCRdb re-called the reads through MiXCR, storing one row per CDR3 protein. The sample includes tens of thousands of distinct CDR3 sequences, around 17% of them seen just once. This clonotype came up many times.

Sample: PBMCs, taken before treatment. The clonotype comes from a male donor with prostate cancer. This chain connects TRBV20-1 to TRBJ2-3; TRBD1 aligns across 10 bases. The CDR3 loop is CSARDRGSTDTQYF. For the CDR3, the DNA is TGCAGTGCTCGGGACAGGGGCAGCACAGATACGCAGTATTTT.